The T cell receptor beta chain described here comes from a study of shared clonotypes between healthy human individuals (dated by TCRdb to about 2020). The study in broad terms: The cohort included three men and two women between 18 and 49 years of age. Blood TCR repertoires of roughly 5 healthy adults were deeply sequenced to estimate repertoire size and the extent of clonotype sharing between individuals. To increase sequencing depth and limit assay-specific biases, different laboratories used diverse techniques to prepare libraries and sequence TCR repertoires. Leukapheresis yielded between about 0.9 and 10 billion PBMCs per donor.

Taken from cysteine to phenylalanine, the CDR3 has 16 residues. The CDR3 DNA has 48 bases and is translated from base 1. CDR1 and CDR2, looked up from the germline V gene (reference sequence), are SGHKS and YYEKEE. Compared with germline, V lacks 0 bases and J lacks 2 bases; bases without a gene match: 7. About this clone itself: The antigen this receptor binds is unknown. The input lacks base qualities; no much larger clone sits a single base away.

Overall study outcomes, separate from this receptor: Based on pairwise subsampling, the degree of clonotype sharing among donors was expected to be affected by sequencing depth. The genetic and exposure-history diversity represented was limited by the small number of donors. Sampling was restricted to blood, and TCR repertoires in tissues likely differ from the TCR repertoires found in blood.

The donors were healthy, HIV-negative adults with no recently reported acute infections or vaccinations. Every donor was a Caucasian adult residing in Nashville, Tennessee, USA. For unsorted samples, some 87 million PBMCs were counted, and genomic DNA was extracted using the QIAamp DNA Blood Mini kit. After blood collection by leukapheresis, PBMCs were isolated using Ficoll-Histopaque density gradient centrifugation and then cryopreserved in the vapor phase of liquid nitrogen. TCR CDR3 regions were amplified from genomic DNA by multiplex PCR using the deep immunoSEQ assay. Extracted genomic DNA from each cell subset was distributed evenly across all wells of several immunoSEQ 96-well plates, and each plate was treated as a replicate. Each replicate PCR for unsorted PBMC received about 300 ng genomic DNA, equal to around 30,000 T cell genomes. Unsorted PBMC genomic DNA was sequenced across ten immunoSEQ deep assay plates. The purified libraries were quantified using a Qubit 3.0 fluorometer, sized with a Bioanalyzer 2100, and then quantified again using the KAPA Library Quantification kit. Every immunoSEQ 96-well plate was sequenced on a dedicated single-read 150-cycle Illumina NextSeq 550 flow cell. On the study's bioinformatics: Because the immunoSEQ output held only junctional sequences and lacked quality scores, the filtering could not match the filtering applied to full-length reads. To assign V/J genes and CDR3, sequences were annotated against IMGT germline references using PyIR, a Python wrapper for IgBLAST v1.9. Reads were filtered out if the reads had weak V/J assignments (E-value above 1e-6), no CDR3, stop codons, out-of-frame junctions, or ambiguous translated residues. V3J clonotypes were defined as sequences sharing the same inferred V gene, J gene, and CDR3 amino acid sequence. Percentage overlap between repertoires was computed as shared unique clonotypes divided by the size of the smaller repertoire. Richness of each repertoire was evaluated using RTK rarefaction, the Chao1 estimator, and Recon v2.1 estimates of unobserved clonotypes. Drawn from immuneACCESS, this table holds only the in-frame rearrangements with V and J called that TCRdb kept. Clones are partly lost; checked studies trace under half to an unresolved V gene and leave the rest unexplained. The DNA gave D and trimming, while V, J and clone size come from that table. For this sample the table gives some 500,000 clones, of which less than 80% were detected only once. Approximately 12% of the sample is in the top ten clones.

In this chain, TRBV5-5 is recombined with TRBJ2-7, and 8 bases in between align with TRBD2. This TCR was recovered from a woman aged 40 to 50 in good health. Some clones in this sample may be carry-over from other donors' samples. Sequenced: PBMCs. The nucleotide sequence is TGTGCCAGCAGCTTGGAGGGGACTAGTGTCGCCTACGAGCAGTACTTC. Its protein product is CASSLEGTSVAYEQYF.